These 2 T cell receptor beta chains originate from one sample sequenced in a study of blood T cell repertoires in COVID-19 (dated by TCRdb to the early 2020s). Library prep was done by the immunoSEQ multiplex PCR assay. TCRdb re-hosts the immuneACCESS table, in-frame sequences only. Its copies lack some clones; in the studies checked, an unresolved V gene accounts for under half of them, and the cause for the rest is not known. This sample holds some 370,000 clones; roughly 90% were observed only once. 0.95% to 1.5% of the sample lies in the top ten. The specimen was peripheral blood. The source is a man between 35 and 55 years old with acute or convalescent COVID-19.

This chain uses TRBV28 with TRBJ2-5, with D tentatively TRBD1 (7 bases). CDR3 size: 15 residues. CDR1 is MDHEN and CDR2 is SYDVKM in the germline V gene. V was pared by 10 bases and J by 1 base, with 19 bases between. The CDR3 DNA reads TGTGCCACCAACAGGGGTCTAGCGTTCCAAGAGACCCAGTACTTC. Residues: CATNRGLAFQETQYF.

This CDR3 is CASSPLTGGTDTQYF. CDR3 nucleotides: TGTGCCAGCTCACCCTTGACAGGGGGTACAGATACGCAGTATTTT. The chain links TRBV18 to TRBJ2-3; 9 positions agree with TRBD1. In germline, CDR1 is KGHSH, CDR2 LQKENI. J gave up 3 bases and V 3 bases, and 4 bases lay outside the gene matches. The CDR3 length is 15 residues.